The 7 T cell receptor beta chains given below trace back to one sample, sequenced in a study of cytomegalovirus exposure and HLA in healthy donors. Assay: immunoSEQ multiplex PCR; the TCRdb copy retains only in-frame clones and omits some. This sample has some 290,000 clones, with around 90% found just once. The specimen sequenced was PBMCs. Every receptor here comes from a man aged 25 to 40 in good health and CMV-seronegative.

This sequence joins TRBV5-1 and TRBJ2-7, with 10 bases identical to TRBD2. This CDR3 is built from 15 residues. V dropped 4 bases and J dropped 2; count of bases not matched to a gene: 6. Germline V gene sequence: CDR1 SGHRS, CDR2 YFSETQ. CDR3 amino acids: CASSASGGLTYEQYF. CDR3 DNA sequence: TGCGCCAGCAGCGCTAGCGGGGGACTAACCTACGAGCAGTACTTC.

CDR3 bases: TGTGCCAGCAGTGTAGGGGGCATGAAGACCCAGTACTTC. Translating it yields CASSVGGMKTQYF. V gene TRBV2 combines with J gene TRBJ2-5, with 7 positions matching TRBD1. Germline V lookup: CDR1 SNHLY, CDR2 FYNNEI. CDR3 length equals 13 residues. V dropped 4 bases and J dropped 6; count of bases not matched to a gene: 5.

The rearrangement uses TRBV5-1 and TRBJ2-3, with a possible D match to TRBD1 (5 bases). The length of the CDR3 is 14 residues. Trimming took 0 bases from V and 6 from J, leaving 11 bases between them. Germline lookup yields CDR1 SGHRS and CDR2 YFSETQ. The CDR3 sequence: CASSLARTRDTQYF. The CDR3 nucleotides are TGCGCCAGCAGCTTGGCCCGGACAAGGGATACGCAGTATTTT.

The chain employs TRBV4-3 and TRBJ1-1; D might be TRBD1 (6 bases). The CDR3 is 16 amino acids. V gave up 4 bases and J gave up 0 bases, with 15 bases separating them. Germline V CDR1 and CDR2: LGHNA, YSLEER. The CDR3 sequence is CASSPKTGHMNTEAFF. The CDR3 nucleotides are TGCGCCAGCAGCCCAAAAACGGGACATATGAACACTGAAGCTTTCTTT.

A word on this clone: A read error may account for a junction end that differs from germline. This chain uses TRBV6-5 with TRBJ2-7; TRBD2 agrees at 13 bases. Germline loops: CDR1 MNHEY, CDR2 SVGAGI. The CDR3 sequence is 12 residues long. The CDR3: CASSYDGTSGNF. CDR3 in DNA: TGTGCCAGCAGTTACGACGGGACTAGCGGGAACTTC.

This chain links TRBV6-6 with TRBJ1-2; unclear D gene. Germline V gene lookup returns CDR1 MNHNY and CDR2 SVGAGI (reference sequence). The CDR3 covers 12 residues. The V gene lost 2 bases and the J gene lost 4 bases, with 5 bases spanning the gap. Written as DNA, the CDR3 is TGTGCCAGCAGTTACGGCCTCTATGGCTACACCTTC. Encoded protein: CASSYGLYGYTF.

The V gene is TRBV18, the J gene TRBJ2-7; 8 bases map to TRBD1. The CDR3 spans 16 residues. V shed 0 bases and J 5 bases; nucleotides not matched to a gene: 9. CDR1 and CDR2 (germline): KGHSH, LQKENI. CDR3 protein: CASSPPYGQGADEQYF. CDR3 in DNA: TGTGCCAGCTCACCACCTTACGGTCAGGGGGCTGACGAGCAGTACTTC.